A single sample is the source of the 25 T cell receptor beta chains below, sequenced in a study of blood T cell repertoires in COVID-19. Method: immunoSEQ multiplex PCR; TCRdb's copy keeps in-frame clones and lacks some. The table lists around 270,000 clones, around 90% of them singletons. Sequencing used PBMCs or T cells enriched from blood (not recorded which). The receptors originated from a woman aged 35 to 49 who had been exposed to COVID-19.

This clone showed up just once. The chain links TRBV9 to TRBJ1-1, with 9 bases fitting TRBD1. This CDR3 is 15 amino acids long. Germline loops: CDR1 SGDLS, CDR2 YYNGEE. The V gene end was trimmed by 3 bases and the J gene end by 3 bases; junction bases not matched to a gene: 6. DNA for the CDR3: TGTGCCAGCAGCGCCGGGACAGGGTCGGACACTGAAGCTTTCTTT. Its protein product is CASSAGTGSDTEAFF.

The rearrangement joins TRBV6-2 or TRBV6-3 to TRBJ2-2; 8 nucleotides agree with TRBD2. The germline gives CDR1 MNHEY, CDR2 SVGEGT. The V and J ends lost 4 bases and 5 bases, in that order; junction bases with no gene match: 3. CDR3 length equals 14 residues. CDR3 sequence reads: CASSLAGRTGELFF. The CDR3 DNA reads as TGTGCCAGCAGTTTAGCGGGACGGACCGGGGAGCTGTTTTTT.

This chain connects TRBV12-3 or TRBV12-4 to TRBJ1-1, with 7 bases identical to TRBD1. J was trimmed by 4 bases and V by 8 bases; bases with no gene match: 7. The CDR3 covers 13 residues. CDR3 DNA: TGTGCCAGCGGGGCAAGGGACAGCACTGAAGCTTTCTTT. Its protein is CASGARDSTEAFF.

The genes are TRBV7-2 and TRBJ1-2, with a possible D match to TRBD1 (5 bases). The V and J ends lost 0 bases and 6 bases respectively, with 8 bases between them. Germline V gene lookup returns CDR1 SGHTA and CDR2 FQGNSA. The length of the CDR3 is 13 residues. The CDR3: CASSLARADGYTF. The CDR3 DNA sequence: TGTGCCAGCAGCTTAGCCAGGGCCGATGGCTACACCTTC.

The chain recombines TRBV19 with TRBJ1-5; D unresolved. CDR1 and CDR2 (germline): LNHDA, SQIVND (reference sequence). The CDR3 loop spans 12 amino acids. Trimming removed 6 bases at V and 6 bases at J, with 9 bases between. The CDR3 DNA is TGTGCCAGTAGCCCAGGTGCTCAGCCCCAGCATTTT. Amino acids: CASSPGAQPQHF.

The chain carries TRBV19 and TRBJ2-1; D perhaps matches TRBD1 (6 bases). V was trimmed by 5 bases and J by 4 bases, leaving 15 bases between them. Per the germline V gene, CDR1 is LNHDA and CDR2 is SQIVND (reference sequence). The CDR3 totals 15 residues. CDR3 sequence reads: CASSLRQVNYNEQFF. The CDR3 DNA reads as TGTGCCAGTAGTCTCCGACAGGTAAATTACAATGAGCAGTTCTTC.

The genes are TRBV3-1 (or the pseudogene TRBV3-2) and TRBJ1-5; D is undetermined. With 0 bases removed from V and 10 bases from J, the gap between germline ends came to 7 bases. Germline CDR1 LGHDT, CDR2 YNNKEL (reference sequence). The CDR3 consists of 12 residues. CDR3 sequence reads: CASSQDQAPQHF. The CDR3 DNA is TGTGCCAGCAGCCAAGATCAGGCCCCCCAGCATTTT.

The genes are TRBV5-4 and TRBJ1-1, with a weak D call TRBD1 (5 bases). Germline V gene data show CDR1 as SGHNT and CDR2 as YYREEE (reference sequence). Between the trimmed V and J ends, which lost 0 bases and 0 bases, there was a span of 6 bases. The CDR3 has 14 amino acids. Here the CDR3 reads CASSLDRMNTEAFF. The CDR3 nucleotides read TGTGCCAGCAGCTTGGACAGGATGAACACTGAAGCTTTCTTT.

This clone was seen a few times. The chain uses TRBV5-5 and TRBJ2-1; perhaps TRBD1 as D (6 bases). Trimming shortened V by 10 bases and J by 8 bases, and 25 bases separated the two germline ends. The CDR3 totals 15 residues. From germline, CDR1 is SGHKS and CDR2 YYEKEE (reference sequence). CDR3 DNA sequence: TGTGCCGTGGGTCAGGGGCGGAGAAGATGGGATGAGCAGTTCTTC. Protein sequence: CAVGQGRRRWDEQFF.

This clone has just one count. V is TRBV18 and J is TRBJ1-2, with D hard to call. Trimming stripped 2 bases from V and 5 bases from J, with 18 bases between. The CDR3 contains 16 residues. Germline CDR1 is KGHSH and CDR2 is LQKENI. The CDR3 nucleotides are TGTGCCAGCTCACCAGCCGGCGGGCAGATCATTTATGGCTACACCTTC. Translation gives CASSPAGGQIIYGYTF. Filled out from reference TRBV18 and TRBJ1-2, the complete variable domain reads NAGVMQNPRHLVRRRGQEARLRCSPMKGHSHVYWYRQLPEEGLKFMVYLQKENIIDESGMPKERFSAEFPKEGPSILRIQQVVRGDSAAYFCASSPAGGQIIYGYTFGSGTRLTVV.

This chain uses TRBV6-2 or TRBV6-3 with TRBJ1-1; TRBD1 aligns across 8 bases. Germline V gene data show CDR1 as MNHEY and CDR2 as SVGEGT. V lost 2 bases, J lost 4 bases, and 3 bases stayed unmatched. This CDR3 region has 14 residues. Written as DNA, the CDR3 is TGTGCCAGCAGTTACGTCACAGGGGGCACTGAAGCTTTCTTT. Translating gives CASSYVTGGTEAFF.

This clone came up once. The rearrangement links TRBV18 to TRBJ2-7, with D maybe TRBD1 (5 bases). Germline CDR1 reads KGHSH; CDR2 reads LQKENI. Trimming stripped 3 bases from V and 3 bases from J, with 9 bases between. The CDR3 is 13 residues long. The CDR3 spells CASSPDDSYEQYV. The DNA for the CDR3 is TGTGCCAGCTCACCCGATGACAGCTACGAGCAGTACGTC.

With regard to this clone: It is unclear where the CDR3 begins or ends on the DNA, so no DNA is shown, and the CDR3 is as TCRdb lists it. This CDR3 is CASSKVKREGYSCDYGYTF. This chain uses TRBV21-1 with TRBJ1-2. TRBV21-1 is a listed pseudogene. The CDR3 adds up to 19 amino acids, both ends counted.

Here the CDR3 reads CASSQVKGQGRYGYTF. CDR3 coding DNA: TGTGCCAGCAGCCAGGTTAAGGGGCAGGGAAGGTATGGCTACACCTTC. The rearrangement joins TRBV11-2 to TRBJ1-2; maybe TRBD1 (5 bases). CDR1 and CDR2 (germline): SGHAT, FQNNGV. The CDR3 runs 16 residues. V dropped 5 bases and J dropped 5 bases, with 21 bases sitting between them.

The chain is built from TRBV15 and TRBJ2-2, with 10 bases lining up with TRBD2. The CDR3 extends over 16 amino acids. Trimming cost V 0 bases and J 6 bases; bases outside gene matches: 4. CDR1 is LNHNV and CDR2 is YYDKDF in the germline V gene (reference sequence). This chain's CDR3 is CATSRDGLAAAGELFF. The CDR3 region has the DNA TGTGCCACCAGCAGAGATGGACTAGCGGCGGCCGGGGAGCTGTTTTTT.

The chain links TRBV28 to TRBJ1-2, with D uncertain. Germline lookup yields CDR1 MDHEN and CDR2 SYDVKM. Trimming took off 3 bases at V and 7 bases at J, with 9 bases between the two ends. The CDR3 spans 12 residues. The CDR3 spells CASSLEGGGYTF. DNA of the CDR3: TGTGCCAGCAGTTTGGAGGGCGGTGGCTACACCTTC.

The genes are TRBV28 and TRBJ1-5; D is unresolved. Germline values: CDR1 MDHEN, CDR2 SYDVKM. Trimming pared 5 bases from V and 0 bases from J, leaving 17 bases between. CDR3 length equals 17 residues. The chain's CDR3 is CASSPPHLGVSNQPQHF. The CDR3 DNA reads TGTGCCAGCAGTCCACCGCACCTCGGGGTTAGCAATCAGCCCCAGCATTTT.

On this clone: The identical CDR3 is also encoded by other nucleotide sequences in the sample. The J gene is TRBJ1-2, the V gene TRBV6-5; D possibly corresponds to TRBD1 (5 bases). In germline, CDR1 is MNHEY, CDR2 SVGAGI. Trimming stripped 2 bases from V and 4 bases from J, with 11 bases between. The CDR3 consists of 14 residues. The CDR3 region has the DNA TGTGCCAGCAGTTACAGCCGTGGGGCCTATGGCTACACCTTC. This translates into CASSYSRGAYGYTF.

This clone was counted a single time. CDR3 residues: CASSGTSGAYEQYV. As DNA, the CDR3 is TGTGCCAGCAGCGGGACTAGCGGGGCCTACGAGCAGTACGTC. The rearrangement links TRBV7-9 to TRBJ2-7; TRBD2 aligns across 13 bases. From germline, CDR1 is SEHNR and CDR2 FQNEAQ (reference sequence). V shed 5 bases and J 2 bases; nucleotides not matched to a gene: 0. The CDR3 contains 14 residues.

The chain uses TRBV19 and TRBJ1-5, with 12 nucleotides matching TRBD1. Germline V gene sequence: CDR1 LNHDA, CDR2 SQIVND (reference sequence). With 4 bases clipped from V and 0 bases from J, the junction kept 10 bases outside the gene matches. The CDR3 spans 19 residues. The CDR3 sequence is CASSSHRDRGPNSNQPQHF. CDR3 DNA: TGTGCCAGTAGTAGCCACCGGGACAGGGGGCCGAATAGCAATCAGCCCCAGCATTTT.

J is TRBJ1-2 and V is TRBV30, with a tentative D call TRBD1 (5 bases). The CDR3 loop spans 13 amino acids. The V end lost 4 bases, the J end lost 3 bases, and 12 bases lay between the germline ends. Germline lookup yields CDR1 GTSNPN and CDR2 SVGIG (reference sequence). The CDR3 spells CAWTGTRDYGYTF. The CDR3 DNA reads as TGTGCCTGGACTGGGACTCGGGACTATGGCTACACCTTC.

The CDR3 DNA reads TGCGCCAGCAGCCAAGGTACAGGGGGAGGGTGGACTGAAGCTTTCTTT. Translated, it gives CASSQGTGGGWTEAFF. V gene TRBV4-3 combines with J gene TRBJ1-1, with 8 bases lining up with TRBD1. The V segment lost 1 base and the J segment 5 bases; nucleotides outside the gene matches: 9. This CDR3 spans 16 amino acids. In germline, CDR1 is LGHNA, CDR2 YSLEER.

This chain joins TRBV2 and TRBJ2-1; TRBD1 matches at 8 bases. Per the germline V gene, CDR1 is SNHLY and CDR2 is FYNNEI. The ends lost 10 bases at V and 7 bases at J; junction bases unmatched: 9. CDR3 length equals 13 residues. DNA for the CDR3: TGTGCCACGAAGCGCGACAGGGGTAATGAGCAGTTCTTC. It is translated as CATKRDRGNEQFF.

The CDR3 loop is CATSDMGTDYGYTF. CDR3 DNA: TGTGCCACCAGTGATATGGGGACAGACTATGGCTACACCTTC. This rearrangement joins TRBV24-1 to TRBJ1-2, with 7 bases fitting TRBD1. J was trimmed by 3 bases and V by 3 bases; bases with no gene match: 3. The V gene's germline CDR1 is KGHDR and CDR2 SFDVKD. The CDR3 contains 14 residues.

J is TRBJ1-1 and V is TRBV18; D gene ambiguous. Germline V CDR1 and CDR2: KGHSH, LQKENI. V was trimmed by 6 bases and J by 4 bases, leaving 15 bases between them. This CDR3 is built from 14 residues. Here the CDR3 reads CASSTAATRTEAFF. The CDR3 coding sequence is TGTGCCAGCTCCACCGCGGCGACGCGCACTGAAGCTTTCTTT.